This is a list of T cell receptor beta chains from one sample in a study of blood T cell repertoires in COVID-19. The method was immunoSEQ multiplex PCR; TCRdb's version includes in-frame clones alone and lacks a portion of them. Of 110,000 or so clones listed, approximately 88% were seen once; the top ten hold under 9.5%. The sequenced sample consisted of peripheral blood. These receptors all stem from a woman in her 40s with acute or convalescent COVID-19. Both conserved end residues are part of each CDR3. Fields, in order: CDR3 length, V gene, clone size, J gene, CDR3 protein. Clone sizes are given selectively: once, few, many, or a class where the clone is expanded.

16,TRBV12-5,.,TRBJ2-2,CASGSPYSGANGELFF
14,TRBV2,.,TRBJ1-1,CASRVAQLNTEAFF
16,TRBV19,.,TRBJ1-2,CASTDPRTGGHYGYTF
14,TRBV5-1,.,TRBJ1-2,CASSLDRGLGGYTF
14,TRBV7-9,few,TRBJ1-1,CASSLVDRNTEAFF
15,TRBV27,.,TRBJ2-1,CASSLLGQVYNEQFF
13,TRBV29-1,.,TRBJ2-1,CSVASGPYNEQFF
14,TRBV7-9,.,TRBJ1-1,CASSLDHSHTEAFF
18,TRBV12-5,.,TRBJ2-7,CASGLVTSRDRGFSEQYF
13,TRBV3-1/TRBV3-2,few,TRBJ1-1,CASSQGARRSAFF